The 26 T cell receptor beta chains presented below share a single source sample, sequenced in a study of blood T cell repertoires in COVID-19. TCRdb's copy holds only in-frame clones and misses some; the assay was immunoSEQ multiplex PCR. The table has 150,000 to 200,000 clones, roughly 84% seen once; the top ten hold roughly 7%. Material for sequencing was PBMCs or T cells enriched from blood (not recorded which). The receptor set was obtained from a woman aged 45 to 65 who had recovered from COVID-19.

This clone was observed a few times. The chain has TRBV29-1 and TRBJ1-2; D is perhaps TRBD1 (5 bases). Trimming shortened V by 7 bases and J by 10 bases, and 22 bases separated the two germline ends. Germline lookup yields CDR1 SQVTM and CDR2 ANQGSEA. This CDR3 region has 13 residues. The CDR3 DNA follows: TGCAGCGCAGCTGGGGGGGGATTAAGTGACTACACCTTC. Protein: CSAAGGGLSDYTF.

V usage is TRBV11-2 and J usage is TRBJ1-3; TRBD1 aligns across 7 bases. This CDR3 comprises 15 residues. Germline V gene data show CDR1 as SGHAT and CDR2 as FQNNGV. Unmatched junction bases numbered 8, after V lost 8 bases and J lost 1 base. CDR3: CASGQQGNSGNTIYF. CDR3 coding DNA: TGTGCCAGCGGACAACAGGGGAATTCTGGAAACACCATATATTTT.

CDR3 loop: CASTLGGDQPQHF. Here the CDR3 DNA reads TGTGCCAGCACCCTCGGAGGGGATCAGCCCCAGCATTTT. The chain uses TRBV12-3 or TRBV12-4 and TRBJ1-5; D perhaps matches TRBD1 (5 bases). The CDR3 has 13 amino acids. Deletions cut 7 bases from V and 5 bases from J, with 12 bases between.

The V gene is TRBV11-3, the J gene TRBJ2-1; maybe TRBD2 (5 bases). The V gene's germline CDR1 is SGHNT and CDR2 YENEEA. The CDR3 covers 14 residues. Trimming cost V 4 bases and J 9 bases, with 16 bases left between them. The CDR3 sequence: CASSSRGWPFEQFF. CDR3 nucleotide sequence: TGTGCCAGCAGCTCCCGGGGTTGGCCTTTTGAGCAGTTCTTC.

This chain uses TRBV9 with TRBJ2-7; 12 bases line up with TRBD2. Germline trimming cut 3 bases from V and 3 bases from J; bases unmatched to any gene: 7. Germline assignment: CDR1 SGDLS and CDR2 YYNGEE. The CDR3 has 16 amino acids. CDR3 sequence (DNA): TGTGCCAGCAGCGCTTCCGGGACTAGCGGGCTCTACGAGCAGTACTTC. Amino acid sequence: CASSASGTSGLYEQYF.

This rearrangement joins TRBV6-2 or TRBV6-3 to TRBJ2-4, with D unclear. The V gene lost 2 bases and the J gene lost 8 bases, with 7 bases spanning the gap. The CDR3 sequence is 12 residues long. Germline V gene lookup returns CDR1 MNHEY and CDR2 SVGEGT. CDR3 region: CASSYNQDIQYF. CDR3 nucleotide sequence: TGTGCCAGCAGTTACAACCAGGACATTCAGTACTTC.

This clone appeared once. V is TRBV6-5 and J is TRBJ2-1, with 8 nucleotides matching TRBD2. Germline CDR1 and CDR2: MNHEY and SVGAGI. After removal of 2 bases from V and 7 bases from J, the junction contained 4 bases not matched to a gene. This CDR3 spans 14 amino acids. CDR3 coding DNA: TGTGCCAGCAGTTACGCGGGAGGAACGAATGAGCAGTTCTTC. Protein sequence: CASSYAGGTNEQFF.

V and J are TRBV15 and TRBJ2-7; D is unresolved. This CDR3 has 16 residues. CDR1 and CDR2 from the germline V gene are LNHNV and YYDKDF (reference sequence). V was pared by 0 bases and J by 0 bases, with 12 bases between. Here the CDR3 DNA reads TGTGCCACCAGCAGAGATGTGGTCCTAGACTCCTACGAGCAGTACTTC. This codes for CATSRDVVLDSYEQYF.

This clone showed up just a few times. The V call is TRBV19, the J call TRBJ1-1, with TRBD1 matching over 9 bases. Germline V lookup: CDR1 LNHDA, CDR2 SQIVND (reference sequence). The ends lost 1 base at V and 5 bases at J; junction bases unmatched: 2. The CDR3 spans 14 residues. CDR3 amino acids: CASSIGQGVTEAFF. CDR3 sequence (DNA): TGTGCCAGTAGTATAGGACAGGGGGTGACTGAAGCTTTCTTT.

The chain links TRBV7-2 to TRBJ1-1; possibly TRBD1 for D (6 bases). In germline, CDR1 is SGHTA, CDR2 FQGNSA. V was pared by 4 bases and J by 1 base, with 13 bases between. The CDR3 covers 15 residues. The CDR3 is CASSWDTLRNTEAFF. In nucleotides, the CDR3 is TGTGCCAGCAGCTGGGACACTTTGAGGAACACTGAAGCTTTCTTT.

This chain links TRBV7-2 with TRBJ2-3; 7 bases line up with TRBD2. Germline V gene lookup returns CDR1 SGHTA and CDR2 FQGNSA. The CDR3 consists of 16 residues. V lost 2 bases and J lost 4; bases outside the gene matches: 9. As DNA, the CDR3 is TGTGCCAGCAGCTTATGGGGCGGGAGTAAAGCAGATACGCAGTATTTT. Amino acids: CASSLWGGSKADTQYF.

This chain joins TRBV19 and TRBJ1-2; no firm D call. V shed 4 bases and J shed 1 base, with 7 bases lying between them. Germline V gene data show CDR1 as LNHDA and CDR2 as SQIVND (reference sequence). CDR3 length: 13 residues. For the CDR3, the DNA is TGTGCCAGTAGTAGGACTGTTAACTATGGCTACACCTTC. Residues: CASSRTVNYGYTF.

J is TRBJ2-3 and V is TRBV5-6, with TRBD1 as a possible D gene (6 bases). Trimming left V 2 bases short and J 2 bases short, with 9 bases between. Germline CDR1 is SGHDT and CDR2 is YYEEEE. This CDR3 has 14 residues. This chain's CDR3 is CASSFMGATDTQYF. DNA for the CDR3: TGTGCCAGCAGCTTTATGGGGGCCACAGATACGCAGTATTTT.

For the CDR3, the DNA is TGCAGCGTTGGGGGACAGGGGTACAATGAGCAGTTCTTC. Its protein product is CSVGGQGYNEQFF. The chain is built from TRBV29-1 and TRBJ2-1; TRBD1 matches at 10 bases. Germline V gene lookup returns CDR1 SQVTM and CDR2 ANQGSEA. The V segment lost 4 bases and the J segment 4 bases; nucleotides outside the gene matches: 1. The CDR3 has 13 amino acids.

This chain connects TRBV18 to TRBJ2-1; 11 bases match TRBD2. After removal of 6 bases from V and 3 bases from J, the junction contained 4 bases not matched to a gene. The CDR3 has 15 residues. Looked up from germline, CDR1 is KGHSH and CDR2 is LQKENI. In DNA, the CDR3 is TGTGCCAGCTCTGAACTAGCGGGAGACTACAATGAGCAGTTCTTC. Translating it yields CASSELAGDYNEQFF.

The chain combines TRBV5-1 with TRBJ1-1; D is possibly TRBD1 (6 bases). V lost 4 bases and J 10 bases, leaving 14 bases between the germline ends. The CDR3 extends over 12 amino acids. Germline values: CDR1 SGHRS, CDR2 YFSETQ. The chain's CDR3 is CASSPDSLGAFF. The CDR3 bases are TGCGCCAGCAGCCCGGACAGTCTTGGAGCTTTCTTT.

The chain recombines TRBV4-1 with TRBJ2-5; no reliable D call. Per the germline V gene, CDR1 is MGHRA and CDR2 is YSYEKL. The V and J ends lost 1 base and 5 bases respectively, with 2 bases between them. The CDR3 contains 11 residues. The CDR3 loop reads CASSQAETQYF. The CDR3 nucleotides read TGCGCCAGCAGCCAAGCTGAGACCCAGTACTTC.

This clone was detected once. The chain links TRBV14 to TRBJ1-1; D gene unclear. Trimming left V 4 bases short and J 0 bases short, with 6 bases between. There are 13 residues in the CDR3. Germline CDR1 and CDR2: SGHDN and FVKESK. CDR3 nucleotides: TGTGCCAGCAGCCTGACACTGAACACTGAAGCTTTCTTT. Its translation is CASSLTLNTEAFF.

The CDR3 region is CASSPGLAAQETQYF. The CDR3 coding sequence is TGTGCCAGCAGCCCCGGACTAGCTGCACAAGAGACCCAGTACTTC. The chain joins TRBV5-4 to TRBJ2-5, with TRBD2 identical over 8 bases. The CDR3 totals 15 residues. The junction had 7 bases not matched to a gene; V was cut back by 4 bases and J by 2 bases. The germline V gene encodes CDR1 SGHNT and CDR2 YYREEE (reference sequence).

The chain joins TRBV19 to TRBJ1-1; D uncertain. In germline, CDR1 is LNHDA, CDR2 SQIVND (reference sequence). Trimming left V 11 bases short and J 8 bases short, with 21 bases between. This CDR3 spans 13 amino acids. CDR3 sequence reads: CAASSGPWEEAFF. CDR3 DNA: TGTGCCGCTTCCTCCGGGCCCTGGGAGGAAGCTTTCTTT.

V gene TRBV3-1 (or the pseudogene TRBV3-2) combines with J gene TRBJ2-3; 16 positions agree with TRBD2. CDR1 is LGHDT, CDR2 YNNKEL, per germline (reference sequence). The CDR3 covers 20 residues. Trimming removed 0 bases from V and 6 bases from J; junction bases left unmatched: 12. The DNA of the CDR3 is TGTGCCAGCAGCCAAGACGCGCCCGGGACTAGCGGGAGGGCCGGGGATACGCAGTATTTT. It encodes CASSQDAPGTSGRAGDTQYF.

The table lists this clone with many counts. The chain carries TRBV3-1 (or the pseudogene TRBV3-2) and TRBJ2-5; TRBD2 aligns across 7 bases. This CDR3 has 15 amino acids. V trimming: 6 bases; J trimming: 5 bases; junction bases outside the gene matches: 12. Germline V gene sequence: CDR1 LGHDT, CDR2 YNNKEL (reference sequence). CDR3 sequence (DNA): TGTGCCAGCAGTCAAACTAGCGAGGGGTGGGAGACCCAGTACTTC. Protein product: CASSQTSEGWETQYF.

The gene calls are TRBV6-4 and TRBJ2-1; D might be TRBD2 (5 bases). Germline loops: CDR1 MRHNA, CDR2 SNTAGT. With 6 bases removed from V and 7 bases from J, the gap between germline ends came to 19 bases. This CDR3 is 15 amino acids long. CDR3 residues: CASRVRSTRSNEQFF. In DNA form, the CDR3 reads TGTGCCAGCAGGGTCCGATCCACTAGGTCGAATGAGCAGTTCTTC.

This clone has just a few counts. This rearrangement joins TRBV19 to TRBJ2-7; D gene uncertain. Germline V gene sequence: CDR1 LNHDA, CDR2 SQIVND (reference sequence). The CDR3 is made up of 12 amino acids. V lost 4 bases and J 2 bases, leaving 6 bases between the germline ends. The CDR3 DNA reads as TGTGCCAGTAGTACCCCCGCCTACGAGCAGTACTTC. It is translated as CASSTPAYEQYF. The entire variable domain, with the rest obtained from reference TRBV19 and TRBJ2-7, is as follows: DGGITQSPKYLFRKEGQNVTLSCEQNLNHDAMYWYRQDPGQGLRLIYYSQIVNDFQKGDIAEGYSVSREKKESFPLTVTSAQKNPTAFYLCASSTPAYEQYFGPGTRLTVT.

The chain is built from TRBV28 and TRBJ1-2; D unclear. Trimming removed 6 bases from V and 2 bases from J, with 13 bases in between. The germline V gene has CDR1 MDHEN and CDR2 SYDVKM. The CDR3 runs 14 residues. The CDR3 protein is CASSPAGQNYGYTF. The DNA of the CDR3 is TGTGCCAGCAGCCCCGCGGGCCAGAACTATGGCTACACCTTC.

The V gene is TRBV4-2, the J gene TRBJ2-7; 8 bases map to TRBD2. The CDR3 is 16 residues long. The germline gives CDR1 LGHNA, CDR2 YNFKEQ. After removal of 3 bases from V and 0 bases from J, the junction contained 7 bases not matched to a gene. The CDR3 coding sequence is TGTGCCAGCAGCCAGGGAGCGGGAGAGCCCTCCTACGAGCAGTACTTC. Its translation: CASSQGAGEPSYEQYF.